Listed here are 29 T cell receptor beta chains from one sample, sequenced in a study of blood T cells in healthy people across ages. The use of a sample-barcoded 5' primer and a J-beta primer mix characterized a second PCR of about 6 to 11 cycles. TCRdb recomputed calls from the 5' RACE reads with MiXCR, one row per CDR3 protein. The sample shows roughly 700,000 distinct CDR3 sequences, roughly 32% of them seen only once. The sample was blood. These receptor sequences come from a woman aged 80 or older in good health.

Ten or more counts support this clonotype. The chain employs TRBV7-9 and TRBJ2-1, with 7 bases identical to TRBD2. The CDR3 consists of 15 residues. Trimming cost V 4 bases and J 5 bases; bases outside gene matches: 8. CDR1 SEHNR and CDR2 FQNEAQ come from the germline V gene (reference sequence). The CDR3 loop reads CASSSRPTSDNEQFF. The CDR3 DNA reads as TGTGCCAGCAGCTCCAGACCTACTAGCGACAATGAGCAGTTCTTC.

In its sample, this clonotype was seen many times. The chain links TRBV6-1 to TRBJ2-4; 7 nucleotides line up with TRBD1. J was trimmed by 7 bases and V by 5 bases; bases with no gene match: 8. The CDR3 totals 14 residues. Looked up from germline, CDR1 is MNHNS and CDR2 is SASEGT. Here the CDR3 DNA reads TGTGCCAGCAGTACCCAGGGGGATGGGAACATTCAGTACTTC. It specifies CASSTQGDGNIQYF.

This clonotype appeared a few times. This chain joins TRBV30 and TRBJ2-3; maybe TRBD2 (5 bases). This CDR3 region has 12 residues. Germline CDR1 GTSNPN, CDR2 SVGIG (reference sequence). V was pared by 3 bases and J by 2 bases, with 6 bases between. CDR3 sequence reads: CAWRDFTDTQYF. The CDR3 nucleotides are TGTGCCTGGAGGGACTTCACAGATACGCAGTATTTT.

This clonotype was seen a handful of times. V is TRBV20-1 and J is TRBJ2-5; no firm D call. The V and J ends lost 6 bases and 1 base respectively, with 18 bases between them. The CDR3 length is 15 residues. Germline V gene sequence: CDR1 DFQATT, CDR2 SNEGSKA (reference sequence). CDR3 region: CSAPHPSALQETQYF. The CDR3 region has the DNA TGCAGTGCCCCCCACCCCTCGGCCCTCCAAGAGACCCAGTACTTC.

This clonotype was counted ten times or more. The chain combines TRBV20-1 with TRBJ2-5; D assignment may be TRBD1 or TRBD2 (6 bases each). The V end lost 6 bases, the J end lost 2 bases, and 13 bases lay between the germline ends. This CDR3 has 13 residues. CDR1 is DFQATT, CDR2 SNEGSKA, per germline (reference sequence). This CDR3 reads CSAVGGRQETQYF. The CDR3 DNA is TGCAGTGCAGTGGGGGGCCGACAAGAGACCCAGTACTTC.

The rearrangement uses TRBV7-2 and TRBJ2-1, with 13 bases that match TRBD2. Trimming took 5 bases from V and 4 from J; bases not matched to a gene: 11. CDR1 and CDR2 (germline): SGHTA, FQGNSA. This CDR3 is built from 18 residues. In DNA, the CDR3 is TGTGCCAGCAGCCCCAGGGGACTAGCGGGGAACACGTACAATGAGCAGTTCTTC. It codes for CASSPRGLAGNTYNEQFF.

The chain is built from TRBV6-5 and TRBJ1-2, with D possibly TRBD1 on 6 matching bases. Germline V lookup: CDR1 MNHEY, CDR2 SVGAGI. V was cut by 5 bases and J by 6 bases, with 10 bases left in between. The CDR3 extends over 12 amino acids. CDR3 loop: CASSDRRDGYTF. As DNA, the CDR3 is TGTGCCAGCAGTGACAGGAGAGATGGCTACACCTTC.

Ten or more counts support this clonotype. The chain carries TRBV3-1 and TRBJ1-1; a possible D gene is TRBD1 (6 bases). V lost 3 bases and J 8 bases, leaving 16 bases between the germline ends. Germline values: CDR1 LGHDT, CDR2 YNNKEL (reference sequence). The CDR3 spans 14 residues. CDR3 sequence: CASSHSGTYNEAFF. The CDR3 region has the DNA TGTGCCAGCAGCCACTCCGGGACATACAACGAAGCTTTCTTT.

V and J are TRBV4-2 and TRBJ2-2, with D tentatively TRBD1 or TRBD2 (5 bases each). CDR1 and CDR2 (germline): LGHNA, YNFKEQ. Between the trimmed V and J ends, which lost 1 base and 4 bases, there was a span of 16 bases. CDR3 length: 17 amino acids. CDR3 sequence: CASSQGGNGAATGELFF. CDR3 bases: TGTGCCAGCAGCCAAGGGGGGAACGGGGCTGCCACCGGGGAGCTGTTTTTT.

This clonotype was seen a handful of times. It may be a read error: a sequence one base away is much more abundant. CDR3 sequence: CASRPGQGINEQFF. In DNA, the CDR3 is TGTGCCAGCAGGCCAGGACAGGGAATCAATGAGCAGTTCTTC. The chain employs TRBV28 and TRBJ2-1; 8 bases align to TRBD1. After removal of 6 bases from V and 6 bases from J, the junction contained 7 bases not matched to a gene. The CDR3 is made up of 14 amino acids. The germline V gene has CDR1 MDHEN and CDR2 SYDVKM.

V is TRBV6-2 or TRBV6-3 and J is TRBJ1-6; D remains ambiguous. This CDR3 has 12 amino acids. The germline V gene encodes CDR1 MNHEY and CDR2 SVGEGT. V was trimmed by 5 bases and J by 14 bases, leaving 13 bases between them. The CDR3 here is CASSEDRRTLHF. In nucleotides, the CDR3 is TGTGCCAGCAGTGAGGACCGAAGAACCCTCCACTTT.

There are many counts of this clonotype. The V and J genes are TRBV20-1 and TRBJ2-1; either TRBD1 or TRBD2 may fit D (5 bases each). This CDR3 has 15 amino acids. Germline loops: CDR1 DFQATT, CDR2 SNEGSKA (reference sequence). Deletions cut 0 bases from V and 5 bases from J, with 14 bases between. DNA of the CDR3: TGCAGTGCTAGAGATGGGTCCCGAGGGGACAATGAGCAGTTCTTC. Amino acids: CSARDGSRGDNEQFF.

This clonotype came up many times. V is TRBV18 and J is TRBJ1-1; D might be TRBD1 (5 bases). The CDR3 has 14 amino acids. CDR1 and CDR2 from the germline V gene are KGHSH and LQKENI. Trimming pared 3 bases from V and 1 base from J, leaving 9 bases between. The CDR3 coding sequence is TGTGCCAGCTCACCGTCAGGACAGAACACTGAAGCTTTCTTT. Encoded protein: CASSPSGQNTEAFF.

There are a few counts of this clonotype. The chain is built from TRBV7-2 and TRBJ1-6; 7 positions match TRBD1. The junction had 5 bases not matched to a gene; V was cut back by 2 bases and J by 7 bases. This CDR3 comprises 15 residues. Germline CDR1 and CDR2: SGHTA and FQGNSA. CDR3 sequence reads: CASSLRGGENSPLHF. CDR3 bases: TGTGCCAGCAGCTTAAGAGGGGGCGAAAATTCACCCCTCCACTTT.

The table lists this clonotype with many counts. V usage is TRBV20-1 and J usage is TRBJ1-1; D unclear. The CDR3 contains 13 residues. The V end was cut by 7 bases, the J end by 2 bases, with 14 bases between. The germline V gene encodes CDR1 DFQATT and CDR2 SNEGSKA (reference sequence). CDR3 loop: CSVPTDRNTEAFF. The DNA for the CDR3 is TGCAGTGTCCCGACGGACCGTAACACTGAAGCTTTCTTT.

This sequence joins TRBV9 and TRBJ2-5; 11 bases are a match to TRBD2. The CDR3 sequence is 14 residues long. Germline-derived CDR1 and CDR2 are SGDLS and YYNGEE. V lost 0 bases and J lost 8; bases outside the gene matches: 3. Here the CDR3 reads CASSVATSGSTQYF. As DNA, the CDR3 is TGTGCCAGCAGCGTAGCTACTAGCGGGAGCACCCAGTACTTC.

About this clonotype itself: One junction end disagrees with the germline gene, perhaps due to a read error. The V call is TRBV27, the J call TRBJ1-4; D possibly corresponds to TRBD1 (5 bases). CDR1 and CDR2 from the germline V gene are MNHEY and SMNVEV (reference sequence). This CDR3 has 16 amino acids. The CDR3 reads CAGSLSGGKGPEKLFF. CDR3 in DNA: TGTGCCGGCAGTTTATCGGGGGGGAAAGGACCCGAAAAACTGTTTTTT.

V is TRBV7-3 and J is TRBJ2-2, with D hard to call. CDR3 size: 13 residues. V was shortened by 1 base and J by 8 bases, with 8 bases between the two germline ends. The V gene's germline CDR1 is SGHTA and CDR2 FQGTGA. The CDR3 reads CASSLRSEGELFF. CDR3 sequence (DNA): TGTGCCAGCAGCTTAAGGTCGGAGGGGGAGCTGTTTTTT.

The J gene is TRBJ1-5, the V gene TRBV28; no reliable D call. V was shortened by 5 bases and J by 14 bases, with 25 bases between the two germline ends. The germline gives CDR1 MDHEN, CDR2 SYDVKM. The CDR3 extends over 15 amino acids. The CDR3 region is CASSPRHTRRLLEHF. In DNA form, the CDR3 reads TGTGCCAGCAGTCCCCGTCATACCCGGCGGCTCCTGGAGCATTTT.

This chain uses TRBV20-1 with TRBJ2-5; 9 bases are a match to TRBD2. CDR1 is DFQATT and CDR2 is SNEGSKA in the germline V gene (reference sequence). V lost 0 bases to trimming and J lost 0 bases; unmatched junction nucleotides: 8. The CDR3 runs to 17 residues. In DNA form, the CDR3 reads TGCAGTGCTAGAGATCTGGGCGGGGGGGCGTACCAAGAGACCCAGTACTTC. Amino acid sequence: CSARDLGGGAYQETQYF.

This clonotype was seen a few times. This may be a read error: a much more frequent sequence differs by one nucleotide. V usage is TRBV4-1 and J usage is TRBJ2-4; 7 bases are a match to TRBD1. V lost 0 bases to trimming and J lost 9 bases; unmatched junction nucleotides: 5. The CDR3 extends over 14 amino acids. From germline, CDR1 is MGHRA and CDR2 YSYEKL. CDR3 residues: CASSQDNRGSIQYF. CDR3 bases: TGCGCCAGCAGCCAAGATAACAGGGGAAGCATTCAGTACTTC.

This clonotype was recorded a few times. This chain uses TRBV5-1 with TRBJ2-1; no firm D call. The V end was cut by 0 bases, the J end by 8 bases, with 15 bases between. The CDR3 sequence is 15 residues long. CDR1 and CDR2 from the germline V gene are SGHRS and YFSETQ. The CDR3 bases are TGCGCCAGCAGCTTGGTGAATCGGGCGGTGGATGAGCAGTTCTTC. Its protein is CASSLVNRAVDEQFF.

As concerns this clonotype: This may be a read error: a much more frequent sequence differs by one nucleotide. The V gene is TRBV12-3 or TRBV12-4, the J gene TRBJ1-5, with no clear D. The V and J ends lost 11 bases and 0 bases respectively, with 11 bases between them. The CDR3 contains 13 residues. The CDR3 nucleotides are TGTGCCCGCACCCGGAGTAGCAATCAGCCCCAGCATTTT. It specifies CARTRSSNQPQHF.

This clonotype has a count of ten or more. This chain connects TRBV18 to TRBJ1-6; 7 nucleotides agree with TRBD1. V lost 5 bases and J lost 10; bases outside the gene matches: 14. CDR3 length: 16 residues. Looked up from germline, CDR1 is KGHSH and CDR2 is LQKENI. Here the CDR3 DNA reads TGTGCCAGCTCATTCTCTCCAGACAGGGAGAACTCACCCCTCCACTTT. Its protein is CASSFSPDRENSPLHF.

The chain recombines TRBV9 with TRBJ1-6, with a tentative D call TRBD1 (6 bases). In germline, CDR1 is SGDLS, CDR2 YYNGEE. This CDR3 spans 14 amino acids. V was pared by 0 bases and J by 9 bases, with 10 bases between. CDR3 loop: CASSVAGQISPLHF. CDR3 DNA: TGTGCCAGCAGCGTAGCAGGACAGATTTCACCCCTCCACTTT.

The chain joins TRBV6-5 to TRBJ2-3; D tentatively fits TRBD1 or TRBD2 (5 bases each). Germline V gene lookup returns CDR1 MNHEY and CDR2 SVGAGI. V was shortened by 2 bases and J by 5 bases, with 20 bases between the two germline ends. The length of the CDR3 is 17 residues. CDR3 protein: CASSYHPRGAVGDTQYF. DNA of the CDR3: TGTGCCAGCAGTTACCACCCACGAGGGGCGGTCGGAGATACGCAGTATTTT.

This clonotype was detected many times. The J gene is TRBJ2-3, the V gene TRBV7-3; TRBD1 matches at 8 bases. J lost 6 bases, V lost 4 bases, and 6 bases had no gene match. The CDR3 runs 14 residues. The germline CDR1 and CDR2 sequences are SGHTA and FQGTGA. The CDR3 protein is CASSSQGAGDTQYF. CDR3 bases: TGTGCCAGCAGCTCCCAGGGGGCGGGCGATACGCAGTATTTT.

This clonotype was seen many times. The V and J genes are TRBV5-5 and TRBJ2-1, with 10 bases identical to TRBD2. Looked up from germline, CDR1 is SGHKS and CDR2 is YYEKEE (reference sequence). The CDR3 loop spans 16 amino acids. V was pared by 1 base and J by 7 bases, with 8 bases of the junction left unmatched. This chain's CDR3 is CASSLLAGVMGNEQFF. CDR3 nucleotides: TGTGCCAGCAGCTTGCTAGCGGGGGTCATGGGGAATGAGCAGTTCTTC.

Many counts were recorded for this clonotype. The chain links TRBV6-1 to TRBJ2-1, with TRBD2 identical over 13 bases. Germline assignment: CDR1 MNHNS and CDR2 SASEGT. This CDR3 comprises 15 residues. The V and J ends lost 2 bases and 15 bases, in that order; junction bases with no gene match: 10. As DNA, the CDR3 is TGTGCCAGCAGTGAATTCCCCGGGACTAGCGGGGTGCGGTTCTTC. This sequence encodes CASSEFPGTSGVRFF.